Included here is one TCR beta chain sequence, with context. The PCR made use of 60 Vbeta and 13 Jbeta primers. Produced via immunoSEQ multiplex PCR; TCRdb's table is partial and in-frame only. This sample has some 93,000 clones, with approximately 9% found just once. The sample is drawn from a study of cytomegalovirus exposure and HLA in healthy donors. Overall study context: Earlier findings included 100 million to 130 million unique TCR beta sequences obtained from 150 million to 200 million T cells. In an early release, HLA-typed donors contributed tens of millions of unique TCR sequences.

The specimen sequenced was PBMCs. The sequence was obtained from a man aged 45-65 years in good health and CMV-seropositive.

The CDR3 region is CSAPSLAEQYF. For the CDR3, the DNA is TGCAGTGCCCCCTCGTTGGCCGAGCAGTACTTC. The chain couples TRBV20-1 to TRBJ2-7; D ambiguous. The germline gives CDR1 DFQATT, CDR2 SNEGSKA (reference sequence). This CDR3 is built from 11 residues. V was trimmed by 6 bases and J by 6 bases, leaving 12 bases between them.